This T cell receptor (beta chain) was profiled in a study of cytomegalovirus exposure and HLA in healthy donors. Study-wide results and limits: Generally TCR sequences proved uncommon, though certain public TCRs appeared in numerous donors. Later on, a genetic analysis was performed. It linked a missense variant in DCLRE1C with V- and J-gene trimming of TCR beta. Cytomegalovirus-associated TCR beta chains were listed, numbering 150 to 200. It was reported in a later analysis that an Asian-associated ancestry cluster showed fewer N-insertions than the roughly 670-donor mean.

Remarks on this clone: Antigen specificity is unknown.

Both 60 Vbeta primers and 13 Jbeta primers went into the PCR. Using immunoSEQ multiplex PCR, the repertoire was profiled, and TCRdb retains in-frame clones only, with some absent. Its listing shows 40,000 to 60,000 clones. The CDR3 has 15 residues. V lost 5 bases and J lost 7, with 17 bases in between. Germline CDR1 MDHEN, CDR2 SYDVKM. This chain links TRBV28 with TRBJ1-4; a possible D gene is TRBD1 (6 bases). Sequencing was performed on PBMCs. This sequence was found in a man aged 35 to 55 in good health and CMV-seropositive. The DNA for the CDR3 is TGTGCCAGCAGTACCAGGGGCACGGAACGTGAAAAACTGTTTTTT. Amino acid sequence: CASSTRGTEREKLFF.